The sequence of this TCR beta chain was determined in a study of blood T cell repertoires in COVID-19. About the research overall: The United States, Italy and Spain provided the acute and convalescent COVID-19 samples.

CDR3 size: 14 residues. V was clipped by 6 bases and J by 4 bases, with 13 bases between them. Germline CDR1 ENHRY, CDR2 SYGVKD. Generated by immunoSEQ multiplex PCR, the TCRdb table keeps only in-frame clones and is missing some. The repertoire has 250,000 to 300,000 clones, about 80% of them found once; the top ten carry more than 2.5%. The TCR sequence derives from an elderly woman with acute or convalescent COVID-19. The gene calls are TRBV10-3 and TRBJ1-5, with a possible D match to TRBD1 (6 bases). Input material: peripheral blood. CDR3 in amino acids: CAIRGETGNQPQHF. The CDR3 DNA is TGTGCCATCAGGGGGGAGACAGGAAATCAGCCCCAGCATTTT.